Presented here are 27 T cell receptor beta chains from one specimen sequenced in a study of blood T cell repertoires in COVID-19. TCRdb keeps only in-frame clones here, not all; method: immunoSEQ multiplex PCR. Among some 240,000 clones listed, roughly 82% were seen once. The specimen sequenced was peripheral blood. Receptors were obtained from a woman in her thirties or forties who had recovered from COVID-19.

This chain joins TRBV4-3 and TRBJ2-3; 7 nucleotides line up with TRBD2. Trimming cost V 2 bases and J 4 bases; bases outside gene matches: 3. From germline, CDR1 is LGHNA and CDR2 YSLEER. The length of the CDR3 is 14 residues. This CDR3 reads CASSQTGRADTQYF. The CDR3 DNA follows: TGCGCCAGCAGCCAAACTGGGAGGGCAGATACGCAGTATTTT.

The V and J genes are TRBV7-2 and TRBJ2-7; no definite D call. The germline V gene encodes CDR1 SGHTA and CDR2 FQGNSA. The CDR3 runs to 15 residues. V was clipped by 4 bases and J by 6 bases, with 19 bases between them. The CDR3 is CASSSTGYGYAEQYF. The DNA of the CDR3 is TGTGCCAGCAGCTCAACGGGTTATGGGTACGCCGAGCAGTACTTC.

This clone was counted once. The V gene is TRBV5-6, the J gene TRBJ1-1; D is ambiguous. The CDR3 extends over 15 amino acids. The germline V gene has CDR1 SGHDT and CDR2 YYEEEE. V was cut by 4 bases and J by 1 base, with 14 bases left in between. CDR3 loop: CASSTPKAGNTEAFF. CDR3 bases: TGTGCCAGCAGCACCCCCAAGGCAGGGAACACTGAAGCTTTCTTT. The full variable domain, in which reference TRBV5-6 and TRBJ1-1 provide the parts outside the CDR3, is DAGVTQSPTHLIKTRGQQVTLRCSPKSGHDTVSWYQQALGQGPQFIFQYYEEEERQRGNFPDRFSGHQFPNYSSELNVNALLLGDSALYLCASSTPKAGNTEAFFGQGTRLTVV.

This chain uses TRBV6-5 with TRBJ1-2; 8 nucleotides match TRBD1. The germline gives CDR1 MNHEY, CDR2 SVGAGI. The junction had 8 bases not matched to a gene; V was cut back by 4 bases and J by 7 bases. The CDR3 has 14 amino acids. In nucleotides, the CDR3 is TGTGCCAGCAGTTTACGGACAGGGTACTCTGGCTACACCTTC. This gives the protein CASSLRTGYSGYTF.

This chain connects TRBV19 to TRBJ1-4; 9 bases agree with TRBD1. Germline loops: CDR1 LNHDA, CDR2 SQIVND (reference sequence). The CDR3 covers 13 residues. V lost 8 bases and J lost 5; bases outside the gene matches: 3. CDR3 residues: CASSGTGNEKLFF. The DNA for the CDR3 is TGTGCCAGTTCTGGGACAGGGAATGAAAAACTGTTTTTT.

The gene calls are TRBV19 and TRBJ2-7, with 8 bases fitting TRBD1. Per the germline V gene, CDR1 is LNHDA and CDR2 is SQIVND (reference sequence). J gave up 2 bases and V 4 bases, and 1 base lay outside the gene matches. The CDR3 is 13 residues long. In DNA, the CDR3 is TGTGCCAGTAGTAGACAGGGGACCTACGAGCAGTACTTC. Its translation: CASSRQGTYEQYF.

This clone was seen only a few times. V and J are TRBV5-1 and TRBJ1-4; D is ambiguous. CDR1 and CDR2 from the germline V gene are SGHRS and YFSETQ. The V and J ends lost 3 bases and 0 bases respectively, with 6 bases between them. The CDR3 extends over 14 amino acids. CDR3 in DNA: TGCGCCAGCAGCTCCAGTGCAACTAATGAAAAACTGTTTTTT. Amino acids: CASSSSATNEKLFF.

This clone was counted ten times or more. The gene calls are TRBV5-1 and TRBJ1-1, with 9 nucleotides matching TRBD1. V shed 1 base and J 6 bases; nucleotides not matched to a gene: 4. The CDR3 extends over 14 amino acids. CDR1 is SGHRS, CDR2 YFSETQ, per germline. CDR3 sequence: CASSLTWDRAEAFF. CDR3 nucleotide sequence: TGCGCCAGCAGCTTGACATGGGACAGGGCTGAAGCTTTCTTT.

This chain uses TRBV28 with TRBJ1-6; 7 positions match TRBD1. There are 14 residues in the CDR3. J lost 10 bases, V lost 7 bases, and 10 bases had no gene match. Germline loops: CDR1 MDHEN, CDR2 SYDVKM. The CDR3, as DNA: TGTGCCAGCATGGGCCGGGACAGAGGGTCACCCCTCCACTTT. It specifies CASMGRDRGSPLHF. Full variable domain (outside the CDR3, taken from reference TRBV28 and TRBJ1-6): DVKVTQSSRYLVKRTGEKVFLECVQDMDHENMFWYRQDPGLGLRLIYFSYDVKMKEKGDIPEGYSVSREKKERFSLILESASTNQTSMYLCASMGRDRGSPLHFGNGTRLTVT.

This sequence joins TRBV5-1 and TRBJ1-1; TRBD1 aligns across 7 bases. Unmatched junction bases numbered 14, after V lost 0 bases and J lost 0 bases. The CDR3 spans 19 residues. Germline V lookup: CDR1 SGHRS, CDR2 YFSETQ. CDR3 sequence reads: CASSLDLYDRVIVNTEAFF. CDR3 nucleotide sequence: TGCGCCAGCAGCTTGGATCTGTATGACAGGGTAATCGTGAACACTGAAGCTTTCTTT.

The V call is TRBV29-1, the J call TRBJ2-5; 10 nucleotides align to TRBD2. Germline V gives CDR1 SQVTM, CDR2 ANQGSEA. J gave up 2 bases and V 4 bases, and 4 bases lay outside the gene matches. This CDR3 has 14 residues. This CDR3 is CSVGASGGQETQYF. In DNA, the CDR3 is TGCAGCGTTGGAGCTAGCGGGGGACAAGAGACCCAGTACTTC.

V gene TRBV3-1 (or the pseudogene TRBV3-2) combines with J gene TRBJ2-7, with a possible D match to TRBD2 (5 bases). This CDR3 has 13 residues. Germline assignment: CDR1 LGHDT and CDR2 YNNKEL (reference sequence). The germline V and J ends were trimmed by 4 bases and 2 bases, with 9 bases remaining between them. CDR3 sequence (DNA): TGTGCCAGCAGCCTAAGCGGTGCCTACGAGCAGTACTTC. Encoded protein: CASSLSGAYEQYF.

V and J are TRBV3-1 (or the pseudogene TRBV3-2) and TRBJ2-5, with 8 bases matching TRBD2. The length of the CDR3 is 17 residues. J was trimmed by 4 bases and V by 1 base; bases with no gene match: 11. Germline values: CDR1 LGHDT, CDR2 YNNKEL (reference sequence). The CDR3 protein is CASSQASLAGGGETQYF. The CDR3 nucleotides are TGTGCCAGCAGCCAAGCAAGTTTGGCGGGGGGAGGAGAGACCCAGTACTTC.

V and J are TRBV4-3 and TRBJ2-2, with 9 bases matching TRBD2. Looked up from germline, CDR1 is LGHNA and CDR2 is YSLEER. V lost 3 bases and J lost 5; bases outside the gene matches: 16. This CDR3 is built from 19 residues. This CDR3 reads CASSHSLFTSGQVTGELFF. DNA of the CDR3: TGCGCCAGCAGCCATAGCCTTTTCACTAGCGGGCAAGTAACCGGGGAGCTGTTTTTT.

The chain joins TRBV3-1 (or the pseudogene TRBV3-2) to TRBJ2-5; 8 bases line up with TRBD2. Germline assignment: CDR1 LGHDT and CDR2 YNNKEL (reference sequence). The ends lost 1 base at V and 4 bases at J; junction bases unmatched: 8. There are 16 residues in the CDR3. CDR3 DNA sequence: TGTGCCAGCAGCCAAGCTAGGACTAGCTTTGGAGAGACCCAGTACTTC. This translates into CASSQARTSFGETQYF.

This CDR3 reads CASSLAGSGANVLTF. The CDR3 nucleotides read TGTGCCAGCAGTTTAGCGGGTTCTGGGGCCAACGTCCTGACTTTC. The chain uses TRBV27 and TRBJ2-6; perhaps TRBD2 as D (5 bases). The CDR3 runs 15 residues. Germline V lookup: CDR1 MNHEY, CDR2 SMNVEV (reference sequence). Trimming removed 2 bases at V and 1 base at J, with 6 bases between.

The gene calls are TRBV10-3 and TRBJ2-3; maybe TRBD1 (6 bases). Germline loops: CDR1 ENHRY, CDR2 SYGVKD. Trimming left V 6 bases short and J 4 bases short, with 17 bases between. The CDR3 consists of 15 residues. This CDR3 reads CAIRSGQTEADTQYF. The CDR3 coding sequence is TGTGCCATCAGATCAGGACAGACTGAAGCAGATACGCAGTATTTT.

The chain employs TRBV3-1 (or the pseudogene TRBV3-2) and TRBJ1-1, with unresolved D. This CDR3 contains 13 residues. CDR1 and CDR2 from the germline V gene are LGHDT and YNNKEL (reference sequence). Trimming cost V 1 base and J 4 bases, with 7 bases left between them. The CDR3 region has the DNA TGTGCCAGCAGCCAAGTACAATCCACTGAAGCTTTCTTT. Translated: CASSQVQSTEAFF.

This clone was detected only once. This CDR3 reads CASGGKNTEAFF. For the CDR3, the DNA is TGTGCCAGCGGCGGGAAGAACACTGAAGCTTTCTTT. The chain employs TRBV2 and TRBJ1-1, with D unresolved. V lost 8 bases and J 1 base, leaving 8 bases between the germline ends. This CDR3 has 12 residues. Germline assignment: CDR1 SNHLY and CDR2 FYNNEI.

J is TRBJ2-3 and V is TRBV30; the match to TRBD2 covers 16 bases. V dropped 4 bases and J dropped 15; count of bases not matched to a gene: 10. Germline V lookup: CDR1 GTSNPN, CDR2 SVGIG (reference sequence). This CDR3 spans 14 amino acids. This CDR3 reads CAWIIPGLAGGLYF. Written as DNA, the CDR3 is TGTGCCTGGATCATTCCGGGACTAGCGGGGGGGCTTTATTTT.

The chain is built from TRBV2 and TRBJ2-1; 9 positions agree with TRBD2. There are 15 residues in the CDR3. Trimming removed 6 bases from V and 4 bases from J; junction bases left unmatched: 7. The germline gives CDR1 SNHLY, CDR2 FYNNEI. Here the CDR3 DNA reads TGTGCCAGCAGCGAGTCTAGCGGGAATTACAATGAGCAGTTCTTC. Protein: CASSESSGNYNEQFF.

This clone was counted only a few times. The gene calls are TRBV13 and TRBJ2-1; D unresolved. The CDR3 runs to 15 residues. Trimming removed 4 bases at V and 0 bases at J, with 10 bases between. Germline V CDR1 and CDR2: PRHDT, FYEKMQ (reference sequence). The CDR3 DNA sequence: TGTGCCAGCAGCTCCGACATAGGCTCCTACAATGAGCAGTTCTTC. Translated, it gives CASSSDIGSYNEQFF.

The chain has TRBV7-8 and TRBJ2-2; no clear D gene. CDR3 length: 18 amino acids. In germline, CDR1 is SGHVS, CDR2 FQNEAQ. Trimming left V 1 base short and J 0 bases short, with 15 bases between. CDR3: CASSLGDGSPANTGELFF. The CDR3 DNA is TGTGCCAGCAGCTTAGGCGATGGTAGTCCTGCGAACACCGGGGAGCTGTTTTTT.

This chain uses TRBV10-3 with TRBJ2-2, with 12 bases lining up with TRBD2. Germline V gene sequence: CDR1 ENHRY, CDR2 SYGVKD. V lost 6 bases, J lost 13 bases, and 9 bases stayed unmatched. The CDR3 runs 14 residues. The CDR3 here is CAISTTSGGWRLFF. The CDR3 bases are TGTGCCATCAGCACGACTAGCGGGGGTTGGAGGCTGTTTTTT.

The CDR3 sequence: CASSETSVNEQFF. The CDR3 coding sequence is TGTGCCAGCAGCGAGACTAGTGTTAATGAGCAGTTCTTC. The V gene is TRBV7-9, the J gene TRBJ2-1; D is possibly TRBD2 (6 bases). The CDR3 has 13 amino acids. Trimming left V 5 bases short and J 7 bases short, with 12 bases between. Germline CDR1 is SEHNR and CDR2 is FQNEAQ (reference sequence).

The chain couples TRBV9 to TRBJ2-3, with D perhaps TRBD1 (6 bases). The CDR3 sequence is 13 residues long. Between the trimmed V and J ends, which lost 1 base and 6 bases, there was a span of 9 bases. Looked up from germline, CDR1 is SGDLS and CDR2 is YYNGEE. The CDR3 DNA follows: TGTGCCAGCAGCGTATCAGGGGCTGATACGCAGTATTTT. Translated: CASSVSGADTQYF.

V gene TRBV6-5 combines with J gene TRBJ1-1; no reliable D call. The CDR3 consists of 12 residues. V shed 6 bases and J shed 4 bases, with 9 bases lying between them. CDR1 is MNHEY, CDR2 SVGAGI, per germline. CDR3 nucleotides: TGTGCCAGCAGCACCAGGTTCACTGAAGCTTTCTTT. Its translation is CASSTRFTEAFF.